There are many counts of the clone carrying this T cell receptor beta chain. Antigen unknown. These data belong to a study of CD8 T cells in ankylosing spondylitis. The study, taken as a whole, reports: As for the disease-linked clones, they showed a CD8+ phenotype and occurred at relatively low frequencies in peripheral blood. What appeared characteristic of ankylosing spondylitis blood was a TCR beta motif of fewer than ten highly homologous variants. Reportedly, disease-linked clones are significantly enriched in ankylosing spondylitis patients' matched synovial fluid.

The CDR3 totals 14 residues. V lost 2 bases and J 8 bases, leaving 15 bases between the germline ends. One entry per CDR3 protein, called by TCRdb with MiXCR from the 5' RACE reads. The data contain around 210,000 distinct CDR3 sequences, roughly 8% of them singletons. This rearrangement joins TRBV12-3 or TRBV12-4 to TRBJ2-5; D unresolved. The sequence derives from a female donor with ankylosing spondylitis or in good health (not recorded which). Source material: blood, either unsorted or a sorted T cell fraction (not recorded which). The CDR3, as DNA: TGTGCCAGCAGTTTAAACTTTGCCCATGCCACCCAGTACTTC. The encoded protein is CASSLNFAHATQYF.